Each of the 5 T cell receptor beta chains below was sequenced from the same sample in a study of T cell repertoires in cytomegalovirus infection. The antigens these receptors bind are not known. TCRdb reanalysed the reads using MiXCR and keeps one entry per CDR3 protein. Among more than 300,000 distinct CDR3 sequences listed, about 35% were seen once. This sample comprised cultured PBMCs, obtained from culture after CMV antigen stimulation. The receptors were gathered from a human donor in good health (CMV status not recorded). Some clones in this sample may be carry-over from other donors' samples.

This clonotype was observed a handful of times. This chain connects TRBV7-2 to TRBJ2-7; 9 bases map to TRBD1. CDR3 size: 13 residues. Germline CDR1 is SGHTA and CDR2 is FQGNSA. V shed 5 bases and J 6 bases; nucleotides not matched to a gene: 5. CDR3 in amino acids: CASSAGQGSEQYV. Here the CDR3 DNA reads TGTGCCAGCAGCGCCGGACAGGGGAGCGAGCAGTACGTC.

This clonotype was picked up a small number of times. The chain uses TRBV4-1 and TRBJ1-5; 9 bases match TRBD1. The V gene's germline CDR1 is MGHRA and CDR2 YSYEKL. This CDR3 has 16 residues. The ends lost 4 bases at V and 6 bases at J; junction bases unmatched: 10. CDR3 sequence: CASSPTMTGGSQPQHF. The DNA for the CDR3 is TGCGCCAGCAGCCCAACAATGACAGGGGGAAGTCAGCCCCAGCATTTT.

The chain employs TRBV5-6 and TRBJ2-1, with 11 nucleotides matching TRBD2. This CDR3 spans 14 amino acids. V lost 5 bases and J lost 7; bases outside the gene matches: 5. Germline V gives CDR1 SGHDT, CDR2 YYEEEE. This chain's CDR3 is CASRIAGGSNEQFF. In DNA, the CDR3 is TGTGCCAGCAGGATAGCGGGAGGGTCAAATGAGCAGTTCTTC.

This chain links TRBV6-5 with TRBJ1-2, with TRBD1 identical over 8 bases. With V trimmed by 3 bases and J by 6 bases, 6 bases remained unmatched. CDR1 and CDR2 (germline): MNHEY, SVGAGI. The length of the CDR3 is 14 residues. CDR3 region: CASSYNGQGNGYTF. As DNA, the CDR3 is TGTGCCAGCAGTTATAATGGACAGGGAAATGGCTACACCTTC.

V usage is TRBV7-2 and J usage is TRBJ2-5; 7 bases match TRBD2. V dropped 1 base and J dropped 4; count of bases not matched to a gene: 6. CDR3 size: 15 residues. Per germline, CDR1 SGHTA and CDR2 FQGNSA. The CDR3 region is CASSLDGSGAETQYF. The CDR3 DNA reads as TGTGCCAGCAGCTTAGACGGGAGCGGGGCAGAGACCCAGTACTTC. Full variable domain (rest looked up from reference TRBV7-2 and TRBJ2-5): GAGVSQSPSNKVTEKGKDVELRCDPISGHTALYWYRQSLGQGLEFLIYFQGNSAPDKSGLPSDRFSAERTGGSVSTLTIQRTQQEDSAVYLCASSLDGSGAETQYFGPGTRLLVL.